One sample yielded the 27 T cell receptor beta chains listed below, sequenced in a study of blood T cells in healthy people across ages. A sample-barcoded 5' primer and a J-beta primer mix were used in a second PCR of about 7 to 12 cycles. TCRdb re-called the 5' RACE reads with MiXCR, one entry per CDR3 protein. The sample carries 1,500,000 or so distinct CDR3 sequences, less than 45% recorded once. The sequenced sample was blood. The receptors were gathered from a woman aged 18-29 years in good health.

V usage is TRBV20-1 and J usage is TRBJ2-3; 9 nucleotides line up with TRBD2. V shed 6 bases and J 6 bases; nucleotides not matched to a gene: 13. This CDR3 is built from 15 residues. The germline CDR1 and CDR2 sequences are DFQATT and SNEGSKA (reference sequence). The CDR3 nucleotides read TGCAGTGCATTCGGCGGCGGGAGGGCCTTGGATACGCAGTATTTT. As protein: CSAFGGGRALDTQYF.

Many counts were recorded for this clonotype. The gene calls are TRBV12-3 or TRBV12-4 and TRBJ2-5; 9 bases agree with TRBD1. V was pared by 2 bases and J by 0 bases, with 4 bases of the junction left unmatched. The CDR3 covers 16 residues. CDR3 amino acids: CASSLLGTGHQETQYF. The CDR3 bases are TGTGCCAGCAGTTTATTAGGGACAGGGCACCAAGAGACCCAGTACTTC.

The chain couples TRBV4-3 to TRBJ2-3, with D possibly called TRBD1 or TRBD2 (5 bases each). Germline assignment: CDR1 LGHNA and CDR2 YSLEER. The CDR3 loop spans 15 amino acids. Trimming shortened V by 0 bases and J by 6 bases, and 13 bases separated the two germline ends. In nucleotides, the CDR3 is TGCGCCAGCAGCCAAGAACGGGGCCACTTGGATACGCAGTATTTT. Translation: CASSQERGHLDTQYF.

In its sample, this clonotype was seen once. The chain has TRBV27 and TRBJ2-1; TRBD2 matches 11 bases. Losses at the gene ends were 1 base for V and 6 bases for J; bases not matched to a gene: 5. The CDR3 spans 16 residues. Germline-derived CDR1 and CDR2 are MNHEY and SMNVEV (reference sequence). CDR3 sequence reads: CASSLLPGLAANEQFF. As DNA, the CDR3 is TGTGCCAGCAGTTTATTGCCGGGACTAGCGGCCAATGAGCAGTTCTTC.

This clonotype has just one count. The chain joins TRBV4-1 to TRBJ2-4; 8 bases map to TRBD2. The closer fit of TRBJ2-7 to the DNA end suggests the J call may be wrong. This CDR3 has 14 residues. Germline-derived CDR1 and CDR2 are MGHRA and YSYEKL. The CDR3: CASSQLAGFYEQYF. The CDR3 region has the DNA TGCGCCAGCAGCCAACTAGCGGGTTTCTACGAGCAGTACTTC.

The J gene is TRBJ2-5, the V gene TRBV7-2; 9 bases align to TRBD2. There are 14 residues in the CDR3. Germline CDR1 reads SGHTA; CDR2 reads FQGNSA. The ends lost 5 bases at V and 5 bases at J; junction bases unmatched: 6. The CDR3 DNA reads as TGTGCCAGCAGCGGTAGCGGGAGAGGCGAGACCCAGTACTTC. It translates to CASSGSGRGETQYF. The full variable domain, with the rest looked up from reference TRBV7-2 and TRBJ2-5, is GAGVSQSPSNKVTEKGKDVELRCDPISGHTALYWYRQSLGQGLEFLIYFQGNSAPDKSGLPSDRFSAERTGGSVSTLTIQRTQQEDSAVYLCASSGSGRGETQYFGPGTRLLVL.

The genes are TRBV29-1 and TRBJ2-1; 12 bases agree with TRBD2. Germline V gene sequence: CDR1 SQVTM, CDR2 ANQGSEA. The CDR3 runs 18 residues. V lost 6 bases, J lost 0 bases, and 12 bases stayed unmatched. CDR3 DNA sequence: TGCAGCGTGCGGACTAGCGGGAAATCGGGCCCCTCCTACAATGAGCAGTTCTTC. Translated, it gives CSVRTSGKSGPSYNEQFF.

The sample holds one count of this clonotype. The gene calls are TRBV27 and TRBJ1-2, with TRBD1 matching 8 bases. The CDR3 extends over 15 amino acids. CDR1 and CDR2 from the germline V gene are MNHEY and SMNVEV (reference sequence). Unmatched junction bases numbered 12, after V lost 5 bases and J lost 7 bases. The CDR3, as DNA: TGTGCCAGCAGTCGGCGGGACAGGCCCTGGGGTGGCTACACCTTC. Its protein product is CASSRRDRPWGGYTF.

The CDR3 spells CSVAGQFQETQYF. The CDR3 DNA sequence: TGCAGCGTTGCGGGACAGTTCCAAGAGACCCAGTACTTC. This sequence joins TRBV29-1 and TRBJ2-5; 7 bases line up with TRBD1. V shed 4 bases, J shed 1 base, and the junction held 3 bases outside the gene matches. Germline values: CDR1 SQVTM, CDR2 ANQGSEA. The CDR3 is made up of 13 amino acids.

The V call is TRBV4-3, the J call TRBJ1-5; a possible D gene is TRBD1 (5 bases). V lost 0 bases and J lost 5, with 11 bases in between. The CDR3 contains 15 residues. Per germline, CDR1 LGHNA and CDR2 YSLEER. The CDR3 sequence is CASSQDWGRDQPQHF. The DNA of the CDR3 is TGCGCCAGCAGCCAAGATTGGGGCAGGGATCAGCCCCAGCATTTT.

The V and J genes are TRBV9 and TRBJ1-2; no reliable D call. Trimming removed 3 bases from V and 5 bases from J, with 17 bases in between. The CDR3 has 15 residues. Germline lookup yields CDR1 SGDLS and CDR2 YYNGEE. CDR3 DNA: TGTGCCAGCAGCGCTTTCCCGGGGTCTGGGTATGGCTACACCTTC. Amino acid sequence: CASSAFPGSGYGYTF.

The CDR3 nucleotides are TGCAGCGTCTCTGAGAGTGCAGGGCGGCCTGAAGCTTTCTTT. This codes for CSVSESAGRPEAFF. The chain couples TRBV29-1 to TRBJ1-1; a weak D match, TRBD1 (5 bases). The CDR3 loop spans 14 amino acids. V shed 6 bases and J shed 6 bases, with 20 bases lying between them. Germline V CDR1 and CDR2: SQVTM, ANQGSEA.

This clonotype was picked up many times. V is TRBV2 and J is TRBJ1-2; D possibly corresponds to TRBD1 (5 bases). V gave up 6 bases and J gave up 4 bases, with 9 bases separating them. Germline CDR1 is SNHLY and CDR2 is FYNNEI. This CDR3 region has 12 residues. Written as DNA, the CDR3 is TGTGCCAGCAGGGGGGACGGCTATGGCTACACCTTC. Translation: CASRGDGYGYTF.

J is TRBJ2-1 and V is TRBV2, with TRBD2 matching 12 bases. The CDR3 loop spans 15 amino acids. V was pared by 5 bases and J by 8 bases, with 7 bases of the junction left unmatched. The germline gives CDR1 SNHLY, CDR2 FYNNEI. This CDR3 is CASSPSGRASDEQFF. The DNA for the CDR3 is TGTGCCAGCAGTCCTAGCGGGAGGGCCAGCGATGAGCAGTTCTTC.

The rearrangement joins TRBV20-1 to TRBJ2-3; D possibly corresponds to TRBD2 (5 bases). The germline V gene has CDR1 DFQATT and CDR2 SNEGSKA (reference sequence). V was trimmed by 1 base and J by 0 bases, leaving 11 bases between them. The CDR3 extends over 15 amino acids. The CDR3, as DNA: TGCAGTGCTAGAGTAGATGCGGGTAGCACAGATACGCAGTATTTT. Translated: CSARVDAGSTDTQYF.

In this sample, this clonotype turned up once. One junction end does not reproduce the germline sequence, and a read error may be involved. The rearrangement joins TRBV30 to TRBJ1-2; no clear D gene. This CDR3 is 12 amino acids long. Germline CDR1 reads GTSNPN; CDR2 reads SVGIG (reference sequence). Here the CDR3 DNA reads TGTACCTGGAGTCCATCGCCCTATGGCTACACCTTC. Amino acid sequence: CTWSPSPYGYTF.

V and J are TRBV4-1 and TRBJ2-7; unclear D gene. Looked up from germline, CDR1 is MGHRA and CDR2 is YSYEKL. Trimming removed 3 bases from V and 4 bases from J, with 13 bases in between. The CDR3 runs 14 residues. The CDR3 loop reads CASSQPGMSYEQYF. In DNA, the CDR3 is TGCGCCAGCAGCCAGCCGGGTATGTCTTACGAGCAGTACTTC.

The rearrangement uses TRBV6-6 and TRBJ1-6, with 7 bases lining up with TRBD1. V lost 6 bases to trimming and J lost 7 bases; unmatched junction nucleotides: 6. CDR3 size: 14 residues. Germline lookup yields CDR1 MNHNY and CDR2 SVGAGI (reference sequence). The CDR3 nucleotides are TGTGCCAGCAGCCGGGGACAGTCGAATTCACCCCTCCACTTT. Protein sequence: CASSRGQSNSPLHF.

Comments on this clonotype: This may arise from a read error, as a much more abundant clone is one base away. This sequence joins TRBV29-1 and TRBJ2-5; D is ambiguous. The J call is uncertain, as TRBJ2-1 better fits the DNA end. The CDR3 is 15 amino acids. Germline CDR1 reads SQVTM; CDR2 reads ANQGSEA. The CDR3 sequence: CSVERLVLGQETQFF. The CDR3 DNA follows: TGCAGCGTTGAACGCCTCGTCCTGGGCCAAGAGACCCAGTTCTTC.

The CDR3 DNA is TGTGCCAGCAGCCAATATAACAATGAGCAGTACTTC. This translates into CASSQYNNEQYF. The chain employs TRBV3-1 and TRBJ2-5, with D unclear. V was trimmed by 2 bases and J by 11 bases, leaving 12 bases between them. This CDR3 is 12 amino acids long. Germline loops: CDR1 LGHDT, CDR2 YNNKEL (reference sequence).

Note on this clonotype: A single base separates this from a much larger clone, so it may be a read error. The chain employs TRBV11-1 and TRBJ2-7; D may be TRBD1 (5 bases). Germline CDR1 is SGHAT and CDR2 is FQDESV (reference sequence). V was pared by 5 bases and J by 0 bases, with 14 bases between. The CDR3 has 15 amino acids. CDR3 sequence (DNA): TGTGCCAGCAGCCTGATAAGGGGCACCTCCTACGAGCAGTACTTC. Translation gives CASSLIRGTSYEQYF.

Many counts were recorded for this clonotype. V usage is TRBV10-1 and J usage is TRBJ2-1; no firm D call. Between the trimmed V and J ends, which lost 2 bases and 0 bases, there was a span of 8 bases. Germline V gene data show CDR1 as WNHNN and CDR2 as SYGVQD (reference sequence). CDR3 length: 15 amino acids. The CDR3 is CASSETRSSYNEQFF. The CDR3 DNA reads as TGCGCCAGCAGTGAGACCAGGAGCTCCTACAATGAGCAGTTCTTC.

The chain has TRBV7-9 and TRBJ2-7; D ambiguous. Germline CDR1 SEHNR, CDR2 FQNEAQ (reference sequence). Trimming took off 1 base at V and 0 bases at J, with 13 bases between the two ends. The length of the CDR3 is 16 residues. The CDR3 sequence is CASSLGSGVSSYEQYF. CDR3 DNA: TGTGCCAGCAGCTTAGGATCAGGAGTTAGCTCCTACGAGCAGTACTTC. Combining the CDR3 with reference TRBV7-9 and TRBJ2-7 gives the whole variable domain DTGVSQNPRHKITKRGQNVTFRCDPISEHNRLYWYRQTLGQGPEFLTYFQNEAQLEKSRLLSDRFSAERPKGSFSTLEIQRTEQGDSAMYLCASSLGSGVSSYEQYFGPGTRLTVT.

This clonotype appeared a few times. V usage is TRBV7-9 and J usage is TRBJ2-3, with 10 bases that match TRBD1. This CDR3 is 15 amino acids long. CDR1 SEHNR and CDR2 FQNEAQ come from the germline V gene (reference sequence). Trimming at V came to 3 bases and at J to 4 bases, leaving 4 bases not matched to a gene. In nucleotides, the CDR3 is TGTGCCAGCAGCTTCCAGACAGGGGGCGCAGATACGCAGTATTTT. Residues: CASSFQTGGADTQYF. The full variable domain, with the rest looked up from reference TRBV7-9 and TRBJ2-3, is DTGVSQNPRHKITKRGQNVTFRCDPISEHNRLYWYRQTLGQGPEFLTYFQNEAQLEKSRLLSDRFSAERPKGSFSTLEIQRTEQGDSAMYLCASSFQTGGADTQYFGPGTRLTVL.

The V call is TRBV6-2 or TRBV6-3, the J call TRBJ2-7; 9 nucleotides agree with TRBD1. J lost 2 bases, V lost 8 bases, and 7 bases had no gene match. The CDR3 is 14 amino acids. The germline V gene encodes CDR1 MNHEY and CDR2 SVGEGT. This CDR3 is CASGRGTGTYEQYF. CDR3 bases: TGTGCCAGCGGACGGGGGACAGGGACCTACGAGCAGTACTTC.

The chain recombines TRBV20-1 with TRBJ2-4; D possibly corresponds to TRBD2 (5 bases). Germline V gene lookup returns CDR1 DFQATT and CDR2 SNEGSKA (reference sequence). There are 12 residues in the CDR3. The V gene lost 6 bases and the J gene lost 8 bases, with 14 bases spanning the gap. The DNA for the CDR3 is TGCAGTGCCACCGTAACGAGGGACATTCAGTACTTC. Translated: CSATVTRDIQYF.

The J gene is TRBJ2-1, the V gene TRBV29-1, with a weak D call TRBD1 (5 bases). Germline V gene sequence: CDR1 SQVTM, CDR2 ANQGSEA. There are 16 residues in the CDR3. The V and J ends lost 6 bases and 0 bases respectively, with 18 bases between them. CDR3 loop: CSVLQGTASSYNEQFF. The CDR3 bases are TGCAGCGTACTTCAGGGAACAGCAAGCTCCTACAATGAGCAGTTCTTC.